The next 17 T cell receptor beta chains were all read from a single sample in a study of tumor and adjacent non-tumor tissue in lung cancer (dated by TCRdb to between 2017 and 2018). The library came from multiplex PCR. TCRdb lists the instrument as Illumina HiSeq 2500. TCRbeta libraries were constructed through three rounds of nested PCR with primers (Table S4) according to protocols adapted from ARM-PCR. Using fastp at Q25 and MiXCR, TCRdb reprocessed the public reads and kept productive beta chains. Entries are consolidated by CDR3 protein sequence, retaining the most common genes and DNA. The sample contains roughly 70,000 distinct CDR3 sequences, more than 70% of them found a single time. Roughly 27% of the sample comes from the top ten. Bulk unsorted tissue served as the source for RNA extraction, and RNA quality was assessed using a NanoDrop ND-1000 and an Agilent 2100. Sequenced: lung tumor tissue. These receptors were taken from a man aged 55 to 70 with non-small cell lung cancer.

This clonotype was detected once. Relative to the germline gene, one junction end is altered; a read error may explain this. The chain couples TRBV6-5 to TRBJ2-4, with D tentatively TRBD2 (6 bases). The CDR3 loop spans 12 amino acids. Germline CDR1 reads MNHEY; CDR2 reads SVGAGI. CDR3 DNA: TGTGCAAGCACGGAGGGCCCAGGGATTCAGTACTTC. Its translation is CASTEGPGIQYF.

As to this clonotype: The junction shows a germline mismatch at one end, possibly a read error. The rearrangement joins TRBV27 to TRBJ2-1; perhaps TRBD2 as D (5 bases). Germline CDR1 and CDR2: MNHEY and SMNVEV (reference sequence). The CDR3 is 15 amino acids. Here the CDR3 reads CVSSLFRGSYNEQFF. The CDR3 DNA reads TGTGTCAGCAGTTTATTTCGGGGTTCATACAATGAGCAGTTCTTC.

This clonotype was counted only a few times. A much more abundant neighbour one base away suggests this may be a read error. CDR3 coding DNA: TGTGCCTGCAGCATCGGCTCTGGGGCCAACGTCCTGACTTTC. This sequence encodes CACSIGSGANVLTF. The chain has TRBV6-6 and TRBJ2-6; D is undetermined. The CDR3 totals 14 residues. Germline CDR1 and CDR2: MNHNY and SVGAGI (reference sequence).

In the case of this clonotype: An end of the junction does not agree with germline; a read error may underlie this. V and J are TRBV20-1 and TRBJ2-7; 8 bases are a match to TRBD2. This CDR3 is 15 amino acids long. CDR1 and CDR2 from the germline V gene are DFQATT and SNEGSKA (reference sequence). CDR3 in amino acids: CSARPQAGESYEQYF. CDR3 DNA: TGCAGTGCTAGACCTCAAGCGGGAGAGTCCTACGAGCAGTACTTT.

V is TRBV10-2 and J is TRBJ2-3, with TRBD2 matching over 13 bases. Germline CDR1 WSHSY, CDR2 SAAADI. This CDR3 has 17 residues. CDR3 amino acids: CISCGLGLAGVLDTQYF. For the CDR3, the DNA is TGCATCAGCTGTGGGCTTGGACTAGCGGGAGTATTAGATACGCAGTATTTT.

Concerning this clonotype: Given the absence of the conserved phenylalanine or tryptophan at the CDR3 end, a read error is likely. The genes are TRBV20-1 and TRBJ2-4, with D perhaps matching TRBD1 (6 bases). This CDR3 has 19 residues. CDR1 and CDR2 from the germline V gene are DFQATT and SNEGSKA (reference sequence). For the CDR3, the DNA is TGCAATGCTGGCGGAGTGGCTAGCTTCCAAAGGGGGGCCAAAAACATTCAGTACGTC. Protein product: CNAGGVASFQRGAKNIQYV.

To note about this clonotype: The junction and the germline gene differ at one end; a read error may be behind it. The chain uses TRBV29-1 and TRBJ1-1; perhaps TRBD1 as D (5 bases). Germline V gene lookup returns CDR1 SQVTM and CDR2 ANQGSEA. The CDR3 runs 13 residues. CDR3 sequence reads: CSARDPVDTEAIF. As DNA, the CDR3 is TGCAGTGCCCGGGACCCCGTGGACACTGAAGCTATCTTT.

On this clonotype itself: A much larger clone is a single base away; this may be a read error. The V gene is TRBV5-1, the J gene TRBJ2-2; D might be TRBD1 or TRBD2, each matching 6 bases. Germline assignment: CDR1 SGHRS and CDR2 YFSETQ. There are 15 residues in the CDR3. CDR3 region: CANSLEGQNTGELFF. CDR3 nucleotide sequence: TGCGCCAACAGCTTGGAGGGACAGAACACCGGGGAGCTGTTTTTT. Combining the CDR3 with reference TRBV5-1 and TRBJ2-2 gives the whole variable domain KAGVTQTPRYLIKTRGQQVTLSCSPISGHRSVSWYQQTPGQGLQFLFEYFSETQRNKGNFPGRFSGRQFSNSRSEMNVSTLELGDSALYLCANSLEGQNTGELFFGEGSRLTVL.

A note on this clonotype: The CDR3 ends on some other residue instead of the conserved phenylalanine or tryptophan, so this is likely a read error. The chain uses TRBV12-3 or TRBV12-4 and TRBJ1-2; unclear D gene. CDR3 length: 13 residues. CDR3 in DNA: TGTGCCAACAGTTTTGGGAACGGCTATGGCTACACCTAC. Its translation: CANSFGNGYGYTY.

A word on this clonotype: It is likely a read error, because the conserved phenylalanine at the end of the CDR3 is missing. The limits of the CDR3 on the DNA are not certain, so only TCRdb's listed CDR3 is given. The chain couples TRBV20-1 to TRBJ1-4. Germline values: CDR1 DFQATT, CDR2 SNEGSKA (reference sequence). The CDR3 length equals 9 residues, ends included. CDR3 sequence reads: CSVRELVCV.

A remark on this clonotype: The junction does not match germline at one end; this may be a read error. This chain connects TRBV14 to TRBJ2-1; TRBD2 is a possible D gene (6 bases). The germline V gene has CDR1 SGHDN and CDR2 FVKESK. The CDR3 covers 16 residues. The CDR3 is CASSQETLARSYEQFF. The CDR3, as DNA: TGTGCCAGCAGCCAAGAAACCCTAGCGAGATCGTATGAGCAATTCTTC.

This clonotype was detected ten times or more. The chain combines TRBV24-1 with TRBJ2-1; a possible D gene is TRBD2 (6 bases). Germline V CDR1 and CDR2: KGHDR, SFDVKD. V was pared by 9 bases and J by 7 bases, with 6 bases between. This CDR3 has 10 amino acids. The CDR3 coding sequence is TGTGCCACCGGAGGGAATGAGCAGTTCTTC. It codes for CATGGNEQFF.

As for this clonotype: One end of the junction fails to match germline, which may point to a read error. The rearrangement uses TRBV20-1 and TRBJ2-1, with 13 bases fitting TRBD2. CDR3 length equals 19 residues. CDR1 is DFQATT, CDR2 SNEGSKA, per germline (reference sequence). Written as DNA, the CDR3 is TGCAGTGCTCGTAAGCCCGGACTAGCGGGAGTGAGGGTTTACAATGAGCGGTTCTTC. Its protein is CSARKPGLAGVRVYNERFF.

This clonotype was seen repeatedly, ten times or more. This chain uses TRBV6-2 or TRBV6-3 with TRBJ2-2; D is uncertain. CDR3 length: 15 amino acids. Trimming took off 6 bases at V and 1 base at J, with 12 bases between the two ends. Germline V gene data show CDR1 as MNHEY and CDR2 as SVGEGT. This CDR3 reads CASSIRGLNTGELFF. The CDR3 DNA reads TGTGCCAGCAGCATACGAGGCCTGAACACCGGGGAGCTGTTTTTT.

There are many counts of this clonotype. Being one base from a much bigger clone, this may be a read error. The chain combines TRBV11-1 with TRBJ2-1; no reliable D call. The germline CDR1 and CDR2 sequences are SGHAT and FQDESV (reference sequence). This CDR3 contains 15 residues. V shed 7 bases and J shed 0 bases, with 13 bases lying between them. The CDR3 sequence is CASNADPSSYNEQFF. The CDR3 region has the DNA TGTGCCAGCAACGCGGACCCAAGCTCCTACAATGAGCAGTTCTTC.

About this clonotype itself: Its ends do not fully match the called genes, so a read error is possible. V is TRBV20-1 and J is TRBJ2-7; the D call may be TRBD1 or TRBD2 (5 bases each). The length of the CDR3 is 12 residues. Germline lookup yields CDR1 DFQATT and CDR2 SNEGSKA (reference sequence). The CDR3 region has the DNA TGCAGTGCGAGGGACGGACCCGATGAGCGGTACTTC. Amino acids: CSARDGPDERYF.

As to this clonotype: Because the CDR3 is missing its conserved closing phenylalanine or tryptophan, this is likely a read error. The genes are TRBV20-1 and TRBJ2-3; TRBD2 matches at 8 bases. CDR1 is DFQATT and CDR2 is SNEGSKA in the germline V gene (reference sequence). The CDR3 length is 15 residues. In nucleotides, the CDR3 is TGCAATTTTTACGCCCGGGAGGGGAGCACAGATACGCAGTATTTA. Its translation is CNFYAREGSTDTQYL.